These 10 T cell receptor beta chains were sequenced from one sample in a study of cytomegalovirus exposure and HLA in healthy donors. The PCR used 60 Vbeta and 13 Jbeta primers. Clones were read by immunoSEQ multiplex PCR, and TCRdb kept only the in-frame ones, dropping some. Found here are around 130,000 clones, under 90% of them singletons; the top ten hold around 0.7%. The sequencing input was PBMCs. The receptor set was obtained from a man aged 18-30 years in good health and CMV-seronegative.

This clone was counted a single time. The J gene is TRBJ1-2, the V gene TRBV9; the match to TRBD1 covers 10 bases. After removal of 4 bases from V and 3 bases from J, the junction contained 9 bases not matched to a gene. The length of the CDR3 is 16 residues. The germline CDR1 and CDR2 sequences are SGDLS and YYNGEE. This chain's CDR3 is CASSPRTGGAHYGYTF. CDR3 sequence (DNA): TGTGCCAGCAGCCCGAGGACAGGGGGAGCCCACTATGGCTACACCTTC.

This clone was picked up one time. The chain couples TRBV7-2 to TRBJ1-5; D not resolved. Trimming removed 1 base at V and 7 bases at J, with 11 bases between. Per the germline V gene, CDR1 is SGHTA and CDR2 is FQGNSA. The CDR3 length is 14 residues. This chain's CDR3 is CASSLEGGRQPQHF. In nucleotides, the CDR3 is TGTGCCAGCAGCTTAGAGGGAGGGCGGCAGCCCCAGCATTTT.

This chain uses TRBV4-1 with TRBJ1-6, with D maybe TRBD1 (6 bases). Germline CDR1 is MGHRA and CDR2 is YSYEKL. The CDR3 contains 17 residues. The V end lost 0 bases, the J end lost 9 bases, and 18 bases lay between the germline ends. The CDR3 loop is CASSQENRVGSTSPLHF. The DNA for the CDR3 is TGCGCCAGCAGCCAAGAGAACAGGGTTGGGAGTACTTCACCCCTCCACTTT.

The CDR3 here is CASRQDSYEQYF. The CDR3 bases are TGTGCCAGCAGACAGGACAGCTACGAGCAGTACTTC. V usage is TRBV7-9 and J usage is TRBJ2-7; weak D call: TRBD1 (6 bases). The CDR3 is 12 residues long. Germline V gives CDR1 SEHNR, CDR2 FQNEAQ (reference sequence). V shed 6 bases and J shed 3 bases, with 9 bases lying between them.

This clone was seen once. The J gene is TRBJ1-2, the V gene TRBV7-2; 8 nucleotides line up with TRBD1. Trimming took 4 bases from V and 7 from J; bases not matched to a gene: 8. Germline V lookup: CDR1 SGHTA, CDR2 FQGNSA. The CDR3 is 14 amino acids. The CDR3 bases are TGTGCCAGCAGCTACGTATGGACAGGGCCTGGCTACACCTTC. It encodes CASSYVWTGPGYTF. Full variable domain (remainder filled in from reference TRBV7-2 and TRBJ1-2): GAGVSQSPSNKVTEKGKDVELRCDPISGHTALYWYRQSLGQGLEFLIYFQGNSAPDKSGLPSDRFSAERTGGSVSTLTIQRTQQEDSAVYLCASSYVWTGPGYTFGSGTRLTVV.

J is TRBJ1-2 and V is TRBV5-1; 8 positions agree with TRBD1. Germline CDR1 SGHRS, CDR2 YFSETQ. This CDR3 has 15 amino acids. The junction had 2 bases not matched to a gene; V was cut back by 0 bases and J by 1 base. The CDR3 loop is CASSLDRGDNYGYTF. DNA for the CDR3: TGCGCCAGCAGCTTGGACAGGGGGGATAACTATGGCTACACCTTC.

V usage is TRBV10-2 and J usage is TRBJ2-3; D not certain. Trimming left V 6 bases short and J 1 base short, with 5 bases between. CDR1 and CDR2 from the germline V gene are WSHSY and SAAADI. The CDR3 has 12 residues. As DNA, the CDR3 is TGCGCCAGCAGCCTTGGCACAGATACGCAGTATTTT. It encodes CASSLGTDTQYF.

The chain couples TRBV4-2 to TRBJ1-3; 8 bases align to TRBD1. V shed 0 bases, J shed 8 bases, and the junction held 9 bases outside the gene matches. The CDR3 spans 16 residues. Germline V gene lookup returns CDR1 LGHNA and CDR2 YNFKEQ. In nucleotides, the CDR3 is TGTGCCAGCAGCCAAGATCAGGGGGCCCTGCGGTACACCATATATTTT. Translated: CASSQDQGALRYTIYF.

V is TRBV25-1 and J is TRBJ1-6; the D gene is possibly TRBD1 (6 bases). The germline V gene encodes CDR1 MGHDK and CDR2 SYGVNS. Trimming removed 2 bases at V and 9 bases at J, with 11 bases between. CDR3 length: 14 amino acids. The CDR3 DNA sequence: TGTGCCAGCAGTGAAGTAGGGGGTGGTTCACCCCTCCACTTT. It encodes CASSEVGGGSPLHF.

V and J are TRBV19 and TRBJ1-4; D gene ambiguous. The CDR3 has 15 amino acids. V shed 3 bases and J shed 0 bases, with 8 bases lying between them. Per germline, CDR1 LNHDA and CDR2 SQIVND (reference sequence). The CDR3 DNA sequence: TGTGCCAGTAGTATTTTATCTACAACTAATGAAAAACTGTTTTTT. Translation: CASSILSTTNEKLFF.